The source of this T cell receptor (beta chain) is a study of T cell responses to AZD1222 COVID-19 vaccine. Findings of the study overall: Vaccine-associated CD4 TCRs ranged over spike, dominating at 160-218 and 743-854.

There are 15 residues in the CDR3. V was trimmed by 0 bases and J by 1 base, leaving 5 bases between them. CDR1 and CDR2 (germline): SGDLS, YYNGEE. About this clone: What it binds is unknown.

Only in-frame clones appear in the TCRdb table, and some are missing; sequencing was by immunoSEQ multiplex PCR. The data show approximately 130,000 clones, with just over 90% seen just once and 7.2% held by the top ten. The origin of this receptor is an adult in good health. The material sequenced was peripheral blood, taken on day 0 of AZD1222 vaccination. This sequence joins TRBV9 and TRBJ1-6; no definite D call. CDR3 coding DNA: TGTGCCAGCAGCGTAGCCGGTTCCTATAATTCACCCCTCCACTTT. Translated, it gives CASSVAGSYNSPLHF.